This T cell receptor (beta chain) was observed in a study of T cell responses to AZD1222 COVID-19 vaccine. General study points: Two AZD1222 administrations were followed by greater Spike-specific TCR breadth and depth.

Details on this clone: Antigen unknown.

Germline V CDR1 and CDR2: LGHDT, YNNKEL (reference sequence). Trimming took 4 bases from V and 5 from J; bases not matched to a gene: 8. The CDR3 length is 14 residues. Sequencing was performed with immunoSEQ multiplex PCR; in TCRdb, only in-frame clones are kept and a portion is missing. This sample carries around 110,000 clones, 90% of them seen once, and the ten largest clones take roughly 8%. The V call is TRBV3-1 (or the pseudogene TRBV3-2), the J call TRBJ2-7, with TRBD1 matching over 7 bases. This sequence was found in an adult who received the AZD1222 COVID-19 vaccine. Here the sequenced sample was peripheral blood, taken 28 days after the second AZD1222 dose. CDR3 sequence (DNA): TGTGCCAGCAGCCCCTCGACAGGGATCCACGAGCAGTACTTC. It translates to CASSPSTGIHEQYF.